Presented here are 11 T cell receptor beta chains from one specimen sequenced in a study of naive and memory T cell subsets. Study-wide points: Especially in CD8 cells, naive repertoires contained a few larger clonotypes, possibly CD45RA-re-expressing memory cells.

What these receptors recognize is not known. The beta constant-region primer was an equimolar mix of two oligonucleotides covering TRBC1 and TRBC2. Nested alpha and beta constant-region primers with the SP2 primer drove four PCR rounds on ligated cDNA. From the UMI-ligation and nested PCR reads, TCRdb called clonotypes with MiXCR, one entry per CDR3 protein. The table records around 140,000 distinct CDR3 sequences, 15% to 20% of them present only once. Material: naive CD8+ T cells from blood. Receptor source: a human donor in good health.

The chain is built from TRBV9 and TRBJ2-5; 8 bases map to TRBD1. The CDR3 has 16 residues. The trim removed 4 bases at V and 2 bases at J, leaving 10 bases unmatched. Germline values: CDR1 SGDLS, CDR2 YYNGEE. As DNA, the CDR3 is TGTGCCAGCAGCTTAGACCGGGACAGGCCACAAGAGACCCAGTACTTC. Its protein product is CASSLDRDRPQETQYF. The variable domain in full, with the rest retrieved from reference TRBV9 and TRBJ2-5, is DSGVTQTPKHLITATGQRVTLRCSPRSGDLSVYWYQQSLDQGLQFLIQYYNGEERAKGNILERFSAQQFPDLHSELNLSSLELGDSALYFCASSLDRDRPQETQYFGPGTRLLVL.

The table lists this clonotype with a few counts. V usage is TRBV4-1 and J usage is TRBJ2-7; D possibly corresponds to TRBD1 (6 bases). CDR3 length: 18 amino acids. V shed 2 bases and J shed 0 bases, with 20 bases lying between them. Germline assignment: CDR1 MGHRA and CDR2 YSYEKL. The CDR3 protein is CASSQLQPTGTRSYEQYF. Here the CDR3 DNA reads TGCGCCAGCAGCCAATTGCAGCCCACAGGGACCCGCTCCTACGAGCAGTACTTC.

This chain uses TRBV6-5 with TRBJ1-1; D is unclear. V lost 6 bases and J 11 bases, leaving 13 bases between the germline ends. The CDR3 loop spans 11 amino acids. CDR1 and CDR2 from the germline V gene are MNHEY and SVGAGI. The CDR3 sequence is CASRTAGKAFF. The CDR3 nucleotides read TGTGCCAGCAGAACGGCCGGGAAGGCTTTCTTT.

V usage is TRBV7-9 and J usage is TRBJ2-4, with 9 bases that match TRBD2. The junction had 1 base not matched to a gene; V was cut back by 4 bases and J by 3 bases. Looked up from germline, CDR1 is SEHNR and CDR2 is FQNEAQ (reference sequence). This CDR3 has 14 residues. The DNA for the CDR3 is TGTGCCAGCAGCTCTAGCGGGGACAAAAACATTCAGTACTTC. Translating gives CASSSSGDKNIQYF.

The CDR3 loop is CASSTQGGNQPQHF. In DNA form, the CDR3 reads TGTGCCAGCAGTACCCAAGGAGGGAATCAGCCCCAGCATTTT. This chain uses TRBV6-5 with TRBJ1-5; D is uncertain. The CDR3 consists of 14 residues. Germline V lookup: CDR1 MNHEY, CDR2 SVGAGI. V was pared by 5 bases and J by 4 bases, with 12 bases between.

This CDR3 reads CASSGVETGAETQYF. Written as DNA, the CDR3 is TGTGCCAGCAGCGGAGTCGAGACAGGTGCAGAGACCCAGTACTTC. The V and J genes are TRBV12-3 or TRBV12-4 and TRBJ2-5; maybe TRBD1 (6 bases). The V end was cut by 6 bases, the J end by 4 bases, with 18 bases between. This CDR3 contains 15 residues.

The chain couples TRBV7-6 to TRBJ2-1; tentative D call: TRBD1 (6 bases). Deletions cut 3 bases from V and 8 bases from J, with 8 bases between. CDR3 length: 12 amino acids. CDR1 is SGHVS, CDR2 FNYEAQ, per germline. CDR3 in DNA: TGTGCCAGCAGCTTCACAGGGTATGAGCAGTTCTTC. Protein product: CASSFTGYEQFF. Full variable domain (remainder filled in from reference TRBV7-6 and TRBJ2-1): GAGVSQSPRYKVTKRGQDVALRCDPISGHVSLYWYRQALGQGPEFLTYFNYEAQQDKSGLPNDRFSAERPEGSISTLTIQRTEQRDSAMYRCASSFTGYEQFFGPGTRLTVL.

This clonotype showed up just a few times. The rearrangement joins TRBV4-1 to TRBJ2-1; D possibly uses TRBD1 or TRBD2 (5 bases each). Germline CDR1 reads MGHRA; CDR2 reads YSYEKL. The V gene lost 0 bases and the J gene lost 6 bases, with 12 bases spanning the gap. CDR3 length equals 15 residues. The CDR3 coding sequence is TGCGCCAGCAGCCAAGATCCTGGGGGACGCAATGAGCAGTTCTTC. It codes for CASSQDPGGRNEQFF.

This chain joins TRBV6-2 or TRBV6-3 and TRBJ2-7, with 11 bases fitting TRBD2. Looked up from germline, CDR1 is MNHEY and CDR2 is SVGEGT. The trim removed 4 bases at V and 0 bases at J, leaving 11 bases unmatched. CDR3 length: 18 amino acids. The CDR3 DNA reads TGTGCCAGCAGTTGGACCTCAACTAGCGGGGGAGACTCCTACGAGCAGTACTTC. Protein product: CASSWTSTSGGDSYEQYF.

This chain uses TRBV28 with TRBJ2-7; TRBD2 is a possible D gene (5 bases). With 5 bases removed from V and 2 bases from J, the gap between germline ends came to 16 bases. CDR1 is MDHEN, CDR2 SYDVKM, per germline. CDR3 length: 15 amino acids. The CDR3, as DNA: TGTGCCAGCAGTCCCCGGGGAGAATTAACCTACGAGCAGTACTTC. Protein sequence: CASSPRGELTYEQYF.

CDR3 in DNA: TGTGCCAGCAGCTCGAAACAGGGCGAATCCTACAATGAGCAGTTCTTC. It specifies CASSSKQGESYNEQFF. The chain employs TRBV7-9 and TRBJ2-1, with D possibly being TRBD1 (6 bases). With 4 bases removed from V and 1 base from J, the gap between germline ends came to 14 bases. Germline values: CDR1 SEHNR, CDR2 FQNEAQ (reference sequence). The CDR3 totals 16 residues.